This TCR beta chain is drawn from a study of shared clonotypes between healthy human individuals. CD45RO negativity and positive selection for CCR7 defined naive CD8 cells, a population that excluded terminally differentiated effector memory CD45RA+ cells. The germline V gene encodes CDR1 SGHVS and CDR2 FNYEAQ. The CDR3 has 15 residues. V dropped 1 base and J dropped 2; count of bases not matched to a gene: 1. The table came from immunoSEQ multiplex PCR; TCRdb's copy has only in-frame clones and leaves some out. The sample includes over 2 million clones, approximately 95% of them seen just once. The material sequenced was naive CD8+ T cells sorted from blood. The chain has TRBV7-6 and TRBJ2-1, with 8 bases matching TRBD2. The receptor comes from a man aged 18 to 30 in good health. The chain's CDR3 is CASSLGGGTYNEQFF. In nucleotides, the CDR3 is TGTGCCAGCAGCTTAGGCGGGGGGACCTACAATGAGCAGTTCTTC.